One sample yielded the 6 T cell receptor beta chains listed below, sequenced in a study of blood T cells in healthy people across ages. The authors ran a second PCR of 7 to 11 cycles using a sample-barcoded 5' primer and a J-beta primer mix. TCRdb reprocessed the 5' RACE reads via MiXCR and lists one record per CDR3 protein. The data contain approximately 680,000 distinct CDR3 sequences, approximately 31% of them singletons. The sample was blood. The receptors stem from a woman over 75 in good health.

This clonotype was counted at least ten times. The rearrangement links TRBV7-2 to TRBJ1-1; D call uncertain. CDR1 and CDR2 from the germline V gene are SGHTA and FQGNSA. This CDR3 is 13 amino acids long. The ends were cut back, 4 bases at V and 1 base at J, with 7 bases in the middle. The CDR3 sequence is CASSSPPNTEAFF. The CDR3 nucleotides are TGTGCCAGCAGCTCCCCTCCGAACACTGAAGCTTTCTTT.

This chain uses TRBV30 with TRBJ2-4; TRBD2 matches 9 bases. V shed 4 bases and J 0 bases; nucleotides not matched to a gene: 13. CDR3 length: 18 residues. CDR1 GTSNPN and CDR2 SVGIG come from the germline V gene (reference sequence). The CDR3: CAWTKRGGGAIAKNIQYF. Here the CDR3 DNA reads TGTGCCTGGACCAAAAGGGGCGGGGGGGCGATAGCCAAAAACATTCAGTACTTC.

The rearrangement links TRBV27 to TRBJ2-3, with 9 bases that match TRBD2. Germline loops: CDR1 MNHEY, CDR2 SMNVEV (reference sequence). V shed 5 bases and J 2 bases; nucleotides not matched to a gene: 5. This CDR3 spans 15 amino acids. As DNA, the CDR3 is TGTGCCAGCAGTAACAGCGGGGGGATCACAGATACGCAGTATTTT. Amino acid sequence: CASSNSGGITDTQYF.

This clonotype was detected only a few times. The chain carries TRBV2 and TRBJ1-5; perhaps TRBD1 as D (5 bases). Germline loops: CDR1 SNHLY, CDR2 FYNNEI. V was clipped by 6 bases and J by 1 base, with 13 bases between them. This CDR3 is 15 amino acids long. Here the CDR3 DNA reads TGTGCCAGCAGATCGGACATTTTAAGCAATCAGCCCCAGCATTTT. Translating it yields CASRSDILSNQPQHF.

This clonotype was picked up many times. The chain uses TRBV6-6 and TRBJ2-1; 7 positions match TRBD1. The V segment lost 7 bases and the J segment 8 bases; nucleotides outside the gene matches: 14. CDR3 length equals 15 residues. CDR1 MNHNY and CDR2 SVGAGI come from the germline V gene (reference sequence). The CDR3 DNA reads as TGTGCCAGCACCCACACCGGGGACAGCCGCCATGAGCAGTTCTTC. Its protein product is CASTHTGDSRHEQFF.

This clonotype appeared many times. V usage is TRBV5-1 and J usage is TRBJ2-5; 8 nucleotides agree with TRBD1. Germline V CDR1 and CDR2: SGHRS, YFSETQ. V was pared by 0 bases and J by 3 bases, with 4 bases of the junction left unmatched. The CDR3 sequence is 15 residues long. The DNA of the CDR3 is TGCGCCAGCAGCTTGGGGGCAGGGGGCGAAGAGACCCAGTACTTC. It codes for CASSLGAGGEETQYF. The full variable domain, its missing parts supplied by reference TRBV5-1 and TRBJ2-5, is KAGVTQTPRYLIKTRGQQVTLSCSPISGHRSVSWYQQTPGQGLQFLFEYFSETQRNKGNFPGRFSGRQFSNSRSEMNVSTLELGDSALYLCASSLGAGGEETQYFGPGTRLLVL.